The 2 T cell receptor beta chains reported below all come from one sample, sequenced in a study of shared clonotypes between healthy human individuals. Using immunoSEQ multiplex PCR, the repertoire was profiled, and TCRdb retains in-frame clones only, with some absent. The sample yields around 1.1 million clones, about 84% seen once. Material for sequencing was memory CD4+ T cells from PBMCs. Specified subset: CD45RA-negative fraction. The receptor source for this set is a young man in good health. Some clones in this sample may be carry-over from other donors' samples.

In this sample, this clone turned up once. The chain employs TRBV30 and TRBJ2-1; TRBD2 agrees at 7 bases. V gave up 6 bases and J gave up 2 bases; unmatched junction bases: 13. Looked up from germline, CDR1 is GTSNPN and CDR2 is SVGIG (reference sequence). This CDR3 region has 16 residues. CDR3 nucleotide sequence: TGTGCCTGCCGGTTCGCGGGGGAGGGCGCCTACAATGAGCAGTTCTTC. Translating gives CACRFAGEGAYNEQFF.

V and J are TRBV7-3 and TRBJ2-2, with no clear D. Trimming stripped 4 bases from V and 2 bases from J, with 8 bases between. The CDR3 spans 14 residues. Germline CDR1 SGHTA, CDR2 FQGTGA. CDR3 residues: CASSSYSNTGELFF. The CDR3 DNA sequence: TGTGCCAGCAGCTCTTACAGCAACACCGGGGAGCTGTTTTTT.